This T cell receptor (beta chain) was obtained from a study of early T cells in non-severe SARS-CoV-2 infection. Study as a whole: The chains were unpaired, and the sequenced material was bulk RNA from unsorted whole blood. General observations from the study: Sequences matched to VDJdb favored anti-spike CD8 responses, while private and CD4 specificities were missed.

This clonotype was seen only a few times. Its antigen is not known. In the library, individual cDNA molecules carried attached unique molecular identifiers. MiXCR was run by TCRdb on the 5' RACE reads, yielding one entry per CDR3 protein. This table has about 55,000 distinct CDR3 sequences, around 6.6% appearing once. CDR3 length: 14 residues. The ends were cut back, 2 bases at V and 2 bases at J, with 7 bases in the middle. The chain uses TRBV12-3 or TRBV12-4 and TRBJ2-1; TRBD1 is a possible D gene (5 bases). This clonotype originated in an adult who was a healthcare worker with PCR-confirmed SARS-CoV-2 infection or an uninfected control (not recorded which). This sample comprised whole blood, obtained at baseline. CDR3 nucleotides: TGTGCCAGCAGTTTACGGACACCCTACAATGAGCAGTTCTTC. Its translation: CASSLRTPYNEQFF.